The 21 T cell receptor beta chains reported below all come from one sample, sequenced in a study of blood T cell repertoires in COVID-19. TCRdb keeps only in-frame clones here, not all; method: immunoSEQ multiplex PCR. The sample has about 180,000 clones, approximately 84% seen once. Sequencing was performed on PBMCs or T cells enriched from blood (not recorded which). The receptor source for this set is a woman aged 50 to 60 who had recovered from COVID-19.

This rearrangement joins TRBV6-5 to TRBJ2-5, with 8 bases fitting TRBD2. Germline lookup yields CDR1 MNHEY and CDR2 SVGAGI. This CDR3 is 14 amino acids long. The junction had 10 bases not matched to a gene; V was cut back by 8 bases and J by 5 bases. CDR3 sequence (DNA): TGTGCCAGCGGGCAACGGACTAGCAGGGAGACCCAGTACTTC. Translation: CASGQRTSRETQYF.

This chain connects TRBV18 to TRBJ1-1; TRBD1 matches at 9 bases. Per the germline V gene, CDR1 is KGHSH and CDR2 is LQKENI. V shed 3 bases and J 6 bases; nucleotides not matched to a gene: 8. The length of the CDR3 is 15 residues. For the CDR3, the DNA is TGTGCCAGCTCACCTCCCGGGACAGGGAATCCTGAAGCTTTCTTT. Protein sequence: CASSPPGTGNPEAFF.

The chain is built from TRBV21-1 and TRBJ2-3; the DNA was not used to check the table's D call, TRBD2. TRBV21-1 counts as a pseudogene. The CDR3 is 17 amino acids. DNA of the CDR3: TGTGCCAGCAGCAAAGGAGGGAGGGCAGGGCTCACAGATACGCAGTATTTT. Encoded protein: CASSKGGRAGLTDTQYF.

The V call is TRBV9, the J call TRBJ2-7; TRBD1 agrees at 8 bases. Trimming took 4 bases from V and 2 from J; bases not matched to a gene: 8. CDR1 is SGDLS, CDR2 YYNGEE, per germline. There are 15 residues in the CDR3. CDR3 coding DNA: TGTGCCAGCAGCCAAAGGACAGGGACAACCTACGAGCAGTACTTC. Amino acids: CASSQRTGTTYEQYF.

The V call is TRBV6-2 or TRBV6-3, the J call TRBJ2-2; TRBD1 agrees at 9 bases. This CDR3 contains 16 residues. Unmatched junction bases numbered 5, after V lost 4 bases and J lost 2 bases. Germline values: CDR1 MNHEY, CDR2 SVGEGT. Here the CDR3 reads CASSWQTGGNTGELFF. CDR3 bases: TGTGCCAGCAGTTGGCAGACAGGGGGAAACACCGGGGAGCTGTTTTTT.

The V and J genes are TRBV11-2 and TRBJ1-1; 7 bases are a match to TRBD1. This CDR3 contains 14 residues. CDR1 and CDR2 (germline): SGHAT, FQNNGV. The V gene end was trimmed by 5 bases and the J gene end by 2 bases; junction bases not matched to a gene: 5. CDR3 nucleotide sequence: TGTGCCAGCAGCCCGACAGGGTTCAACACTGAAGCTTTCTTT. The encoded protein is CASSPTGFNTEAFF.

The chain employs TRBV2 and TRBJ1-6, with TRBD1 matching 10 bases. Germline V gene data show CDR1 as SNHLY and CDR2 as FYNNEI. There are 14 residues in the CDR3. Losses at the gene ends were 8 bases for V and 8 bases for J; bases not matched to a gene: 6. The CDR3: CASSGGTGDSPLHF. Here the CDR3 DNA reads TGTGCCAGCTCCGGGGGGACAGGGGATTCACCCCTCCACTTT. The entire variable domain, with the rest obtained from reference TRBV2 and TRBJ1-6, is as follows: EPEVTQTPSHQVTQMGQEVILRCVPISNHLYFYWYRQILGQKVEFLVSFYNNEISEKSEIFDDQFSVERPDGSNFTLKIRSTKLEDSAMYFCASSGGTGDSPLHFGNGTRLTVT.

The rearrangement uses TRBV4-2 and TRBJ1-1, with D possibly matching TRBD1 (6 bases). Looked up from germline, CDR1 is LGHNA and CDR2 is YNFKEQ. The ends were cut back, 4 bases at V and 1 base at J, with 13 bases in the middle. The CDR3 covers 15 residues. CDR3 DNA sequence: TGTGCCAGCAGCCCCCGACAGGCGCAGAACACTGAAGCTTTCTTT. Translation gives CASSPRQAQNTEAFF.

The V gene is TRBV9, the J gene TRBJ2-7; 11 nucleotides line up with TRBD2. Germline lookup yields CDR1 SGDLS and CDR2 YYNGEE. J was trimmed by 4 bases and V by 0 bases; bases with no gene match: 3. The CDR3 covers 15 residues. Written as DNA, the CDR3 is TGTGCCAGCAGCGTAGGCCCTAGCGGGAGGTACGAGCAGTACTTC. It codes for CASSVGPSGRYEQYF.

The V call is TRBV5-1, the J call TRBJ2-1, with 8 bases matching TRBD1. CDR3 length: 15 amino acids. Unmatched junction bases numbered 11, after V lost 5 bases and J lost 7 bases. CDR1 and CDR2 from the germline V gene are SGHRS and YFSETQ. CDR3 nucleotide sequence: TGCGCCAGCAGGGCCGGGACAGGTGATGGGAATGAGCAGTTCTTC. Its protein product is CASRAGTGDGNEQFF.

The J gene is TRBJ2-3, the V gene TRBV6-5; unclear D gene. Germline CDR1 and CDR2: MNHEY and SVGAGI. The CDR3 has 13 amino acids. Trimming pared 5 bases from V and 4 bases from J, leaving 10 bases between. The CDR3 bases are TGTGCCAGCAGTAGAGGCCTTTCAGATACGCAGTATTTT. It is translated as CASSRGLSDTQYF.

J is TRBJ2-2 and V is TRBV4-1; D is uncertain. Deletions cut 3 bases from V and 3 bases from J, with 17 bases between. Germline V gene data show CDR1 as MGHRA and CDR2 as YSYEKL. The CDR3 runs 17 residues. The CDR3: CASSHGDNLADTGELFF. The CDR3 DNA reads TGCGCCAGCAGCCATGGAGATAACCTCGCGGACACCGGGGAGCTGTTTTTT.

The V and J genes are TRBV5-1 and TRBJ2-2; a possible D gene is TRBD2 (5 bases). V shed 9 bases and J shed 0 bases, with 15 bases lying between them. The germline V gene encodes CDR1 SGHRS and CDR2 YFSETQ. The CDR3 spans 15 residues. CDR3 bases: TGCGCCACCAGTAAAGGGAGTCCGAACACCGGGGAGCTGTTTTTT. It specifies CATSKGSPNTGELFF.

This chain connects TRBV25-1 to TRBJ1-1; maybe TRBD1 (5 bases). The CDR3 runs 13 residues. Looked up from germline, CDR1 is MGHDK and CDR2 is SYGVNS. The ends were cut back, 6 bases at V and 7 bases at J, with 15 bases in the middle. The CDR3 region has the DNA TGTGCCAGCAGCCCCATGGGGGGGAATGAAGCTTTCTTT. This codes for CASSPMGGNEAFF.

The CDR3 bases are TGTGCCAGCAGTTACGCGCGCGTTTCCTACGAGCAGTACTTC. Translating gives CASSYARVSYEQYF. This chain links TRBV6-5 with TRBJ2-7; D gene uncertain. Trimming pared 2 bases from V and 1 base from J, leaving 9 bases between. The length of the CDR3 is 14 residues. Germline V gene sequence: CDR1 MNHEY, CDR2 SVGAGI.

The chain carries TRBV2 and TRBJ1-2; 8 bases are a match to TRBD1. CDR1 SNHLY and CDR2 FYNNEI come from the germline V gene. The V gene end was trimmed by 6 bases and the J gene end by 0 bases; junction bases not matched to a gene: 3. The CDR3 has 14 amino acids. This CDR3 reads CASSGQGANYGYTF. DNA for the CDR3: TGTGCCAGCAGCGGACAGGGTGCTAACTATGGCTACACCTTC.

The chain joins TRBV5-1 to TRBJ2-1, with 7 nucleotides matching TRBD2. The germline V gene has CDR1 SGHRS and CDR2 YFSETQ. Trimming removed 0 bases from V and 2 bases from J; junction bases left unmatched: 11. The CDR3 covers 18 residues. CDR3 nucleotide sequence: TGCGCCAGCAGCTTGGTTAACCCGCGGGAGAGAACCTACAATGAGCAGTTCTTC. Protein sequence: CASSLVNPRERTYNEQFF. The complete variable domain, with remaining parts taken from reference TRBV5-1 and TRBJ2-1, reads KAGVTQTPRYLIKTRGQQVTLSCSPISGHRSVSWYQQTPGQGLQFLFEYFSETQRNKGNFPGRFSGRQFSNSRSEMNVSTLELGDSALYLCASSLVNPRERTYNEQFFGPGTRLTVL.

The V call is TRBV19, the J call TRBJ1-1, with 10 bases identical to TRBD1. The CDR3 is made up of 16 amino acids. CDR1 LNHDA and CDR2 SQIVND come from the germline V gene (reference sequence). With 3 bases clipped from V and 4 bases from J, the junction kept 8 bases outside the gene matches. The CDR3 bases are TGTGCCAGTAGTATGGGTTCGGGACAGGGGAGCACTGAAGCTTTCTTT. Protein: CASSMGSGQGSTEAFF.

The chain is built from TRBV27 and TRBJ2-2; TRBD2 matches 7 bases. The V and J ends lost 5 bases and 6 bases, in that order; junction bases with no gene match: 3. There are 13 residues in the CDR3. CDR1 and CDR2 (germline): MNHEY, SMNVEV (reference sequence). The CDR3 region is CASSVREAGELFF. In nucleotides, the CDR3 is TGTGCCAGCAGTGTTCGGGAGGCCGGGGAGCTGTTTTTT.

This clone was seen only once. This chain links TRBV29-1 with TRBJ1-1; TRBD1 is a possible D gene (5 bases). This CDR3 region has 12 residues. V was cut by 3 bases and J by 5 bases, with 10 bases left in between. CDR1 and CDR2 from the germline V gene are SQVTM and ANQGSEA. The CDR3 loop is CSVDGAGTEAFF. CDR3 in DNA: TGCAGCGTTGATGGGGCCGGGACTGAAGCTTTCTTT. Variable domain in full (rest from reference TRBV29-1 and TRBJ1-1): SAVISQKPSRDICQRGTSLTIQCQVDSQVTMMFWYRQQPGQSLTLIATANQGSEATYESGFVIDKFPISRPNLTFSTLTVSNMSPEDSSIYLCSVDGAGTEAFFGQGTRLTVV.

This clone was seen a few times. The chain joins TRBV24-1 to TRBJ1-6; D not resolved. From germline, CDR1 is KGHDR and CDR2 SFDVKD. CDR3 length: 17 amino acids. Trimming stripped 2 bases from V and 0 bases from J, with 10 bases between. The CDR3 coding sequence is TGTGCCACCAGTGATTCGAGTTCGAGCTCCTATAATTCACCCCTCCACTTT. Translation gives CATSDSSSSSYNSPLHF.